This TCR beta chain was sequenced in a study of blood T cell repertoires in COVID-19. About the research overall: From the United States, Italy and Spain came samples of acute and convalescent COVID-19.

This table comes from immunoSEQ multiplex PCR, and its TCRdb copy is limited to in-frame clones, with some not included. Among just under 60,000 clones listed, around 88% were seen once. This clone was picked up one time. This TCR derives from a man aged 55-75 years with acute or convalescent COVID-19. Sequencing was performed on peripheral blood.

In DNA, the CDR3 is TGTGCCAGCAGCTCCGGACTAGCCTACGAGCAGTACTTC. Amino acids: CASSSGLAYEQYF. The chain recombines TRBV11-2 with TRBJ2-7; 7 bases fit TRBD2. The trim removed 4 bases at V and 2 bases at J, leaving 2 bases unmatched. Germline V gives CDR1 SGHAT, CDR2 FQNNGV. The CDR3 is 13 residues long.